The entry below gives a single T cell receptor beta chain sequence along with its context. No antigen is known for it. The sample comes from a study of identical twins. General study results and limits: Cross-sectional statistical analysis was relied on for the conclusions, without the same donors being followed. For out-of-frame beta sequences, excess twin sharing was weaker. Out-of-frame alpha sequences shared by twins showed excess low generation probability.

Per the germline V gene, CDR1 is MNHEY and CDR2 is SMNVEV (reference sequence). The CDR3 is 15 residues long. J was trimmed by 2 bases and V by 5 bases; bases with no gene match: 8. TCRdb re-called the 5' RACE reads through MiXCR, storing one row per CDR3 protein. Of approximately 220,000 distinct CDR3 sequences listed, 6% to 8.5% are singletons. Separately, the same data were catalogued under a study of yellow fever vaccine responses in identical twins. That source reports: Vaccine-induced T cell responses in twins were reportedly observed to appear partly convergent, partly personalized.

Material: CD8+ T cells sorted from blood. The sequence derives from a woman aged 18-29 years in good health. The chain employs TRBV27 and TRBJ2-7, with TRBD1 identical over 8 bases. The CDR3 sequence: CASSPRTGFTYEQYV. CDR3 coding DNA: TGTGCCAGCAGTCCAAGGACAGGGTTTACCTACGAGCAGTACGTC.